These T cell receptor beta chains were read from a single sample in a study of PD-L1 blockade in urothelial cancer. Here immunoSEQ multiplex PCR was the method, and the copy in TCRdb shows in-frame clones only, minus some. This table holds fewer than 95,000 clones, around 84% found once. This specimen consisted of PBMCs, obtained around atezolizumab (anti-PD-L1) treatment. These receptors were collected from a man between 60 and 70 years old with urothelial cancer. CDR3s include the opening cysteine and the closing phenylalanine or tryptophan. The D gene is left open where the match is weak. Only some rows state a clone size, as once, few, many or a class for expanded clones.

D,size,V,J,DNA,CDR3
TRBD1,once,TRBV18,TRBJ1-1,TGTGCCAGCTCACCACTTATCGGAACAGGGGGCGACACTGAAGCTTTCTTT,CASSPLIGTGGDTEAFF
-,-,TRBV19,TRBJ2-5,TGTGCCAGTAGTATTTCAAGCGGAAGAGAGACCCAGTACTTC,CASSISSGRETQYF
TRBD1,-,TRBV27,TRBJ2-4,TGTGCCAGCAGTCCGAACTTGGACAGGGCCAAAAACATTCAGTACTTC,CASSPNLDRAKNIQYF
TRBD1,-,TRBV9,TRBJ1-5,TGTGCCAGCAGCGTACCCGGACAGGGGCGCCGCGGCAATCAGCCCCAGCATTTT,CASSVPGQGRRGNQPQHF
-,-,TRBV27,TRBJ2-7,TGTGCCAGCAGTTTAAGGGGCAACTACGAGCAGTACTTC,CASSLRGNYEQYF
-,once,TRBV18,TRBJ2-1,TGTGCCAGCTCACCACGCGCGGGAAGTGAAAATGAGCAGTTCTTC,CASSPRAGSENEQFF
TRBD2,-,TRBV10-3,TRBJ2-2,TGTGCCATCAGTGGATCTAGCGGGACCGGGGAGCTGTTTTTT,CAISGSSGTGELFF
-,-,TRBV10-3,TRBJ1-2,TGTGCCATCAGTGTCGACAGAAATGGCTACACCTTC,CAISVDRNGYTF
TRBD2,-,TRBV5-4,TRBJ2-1,TGTGCCAGCAGCTTGAAGAGTCGGCGGGAGATTATGGAGCAGTTCTTC,CASSLKSRREIMEQFF
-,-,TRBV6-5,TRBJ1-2,TGTGCCAGCAGTGAATGGGCTGGCTACACCTTC,CASSEWAGYTF
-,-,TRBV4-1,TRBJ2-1,TGCGCCAGCAGGCCGGAGGGCCTGAGCAATGAGCAGTTCTTC,CASRPEGLSNEQFF
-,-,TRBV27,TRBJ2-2,TGTGCCAGCAGTTTTTTTAACGGGGAGCTGTTTTTT,CASSFFNGELFF
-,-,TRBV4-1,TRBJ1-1,TGCGCCAGCAGCCTTGGCAGACTAAACACTGAAGCTTTCTTT,CASSLGRLNTEAFF
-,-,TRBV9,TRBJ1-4,TGTGCCAGCAGCGGTATGTGGCCTAATGAAAAACTGTTTTTT,CASSGMWPNEKLFF
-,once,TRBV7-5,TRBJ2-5,TGTGCCGGCCGGGACAGCCCGCAAGAGACCCAGTACTTC,CAGRDSPQETQYF
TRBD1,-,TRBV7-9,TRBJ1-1,TGTGCCAGCAGCTTTCAGACAGGGGGCGGCACTGAAGCTTTCTTT,CASSFQTGGGTEAFF
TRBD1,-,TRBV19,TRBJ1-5,TGTGCCAGTAGTGACGGACAGGCCCTCAATCAGCCCCAGCATTTT,CASSDGQALNQPQHF
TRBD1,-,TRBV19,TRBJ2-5,TGTGCCAGTAGTCCAATGGGACAGGCTTTGGAGACCCAGTACTTC,CASSPMGQALETQYF
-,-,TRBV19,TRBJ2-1,TGTGCCACCAGAGGGGGTGTTCAGGCCTACAATGAGCAGTTCTTC,CATRGGVQAYNEQFF
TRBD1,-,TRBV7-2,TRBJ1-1,TGTGCCAGCAGCTCGCAGTGGGACAGGGGGCTAGAGACTGAAGCTTTCTTT,CASSSQWDRGLETEAFF
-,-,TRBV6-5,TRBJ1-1,TGTGCCAGCGGAGCCACTGAAGCTTTCTTT,CASGATEAFF
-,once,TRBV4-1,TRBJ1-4,TGCGCCAGCAGCCCATTGAGGGCCGGGAATAATGAAAAACTGTTTTTT,CASSPLRAGNNEKLFF
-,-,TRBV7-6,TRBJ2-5,TGTGCCAGCAGCTTAGAGGACAGCCAAGAGACCCAGTACTTC,CASSLEDSQETQYF
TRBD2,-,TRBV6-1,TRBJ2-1,TGTGCCAGCAGGGGTGGACTAGCGGGCAACAATGAGCAGTTCTTC,CASRGGLAGNNEQFF
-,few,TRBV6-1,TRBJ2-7,TGTGCCAGCAGCCAACGTGACAGCTACGAGCAGTACTTC,CASSQRDSYEQYF
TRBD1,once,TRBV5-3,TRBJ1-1,TGTGCCAGAAGCTTATCCCTACAGGGGACCCCCTTCTTGGCTTTCTTT,CARSLSLQGTPFLAFF
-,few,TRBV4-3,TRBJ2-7,TGCGCCAGCAGCCAAGCGCACTCCTCCTACGAGCAGTACTTC,CASSQAHSSYEQYF
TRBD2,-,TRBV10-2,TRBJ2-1,TGCGCCAGCAGTGAGGCTCCGGGGGGTGAGCAGTTCTTC,CASSEAPGGEQFF
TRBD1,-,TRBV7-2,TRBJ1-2,TGTGCCAGCAGCGGACAGGGGCGCCTGGGAGGCTACACCTTC,CASSGQGRLGGYTF
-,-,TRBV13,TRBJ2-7,TGTGCCAGCAGCTTCGGGACATCTTACGAGCAGTACTTC,CASSFGTSYEQYF
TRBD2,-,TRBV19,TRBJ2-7,TGTGCCAGTAGTAGGGGGGGGGACTACGAGCAGTACTTC,CASSRGGDYEQYF
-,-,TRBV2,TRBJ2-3,TGTGCCAGCAGTGAAGCTACAAGATCTACGCAGTATTTT,CASSEATRSTQYF
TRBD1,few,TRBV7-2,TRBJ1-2,TGTGCCAGCAGCTTAGAATTTATAGGGGGCTTAGCTAACTATGGCTACACCTTC,CASSLEFIGGLANYGYTF
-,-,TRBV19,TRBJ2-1,TGTGCCAGTACTATCGCGGCAGGGCCTTACAATGAGCAGTTCTTC,CASTIAAGPYNEQFF
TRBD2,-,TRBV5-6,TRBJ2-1,TGTGCCAGCACGTCCCGGGGGGGGAAGAGGGTCGAATACAATGAGCAGTTCTTC,CASTSRGGKRVEYNEQFF
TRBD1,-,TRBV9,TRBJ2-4,TGTGCCAGCAGCGAGGGACAGGAGAACATTCAGTACTTC,CASSEGQENIQYF
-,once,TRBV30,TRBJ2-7,TGTGCCTGGAGTGTCGGGGGTGGGAACGAGCAGTACTTC,CAWSVGGGNEQYF
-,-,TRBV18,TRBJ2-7,TGTGCCAGCTCCCTCAGCTCCTACGAGCAGTACTTC,CASSLSSYEQYF
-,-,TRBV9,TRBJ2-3,TGTGCCAGCAGTCCCCGGAGCCCAGATACGCAGTATTTT,CASSPRSPDTQYF
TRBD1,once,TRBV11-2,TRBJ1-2,TGTGCCAGCAGCTCTACCGGGACAGGGGGCGCCGGGGGCTACACCTTC,CASSSTGTGGAGGYTF
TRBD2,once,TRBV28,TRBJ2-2,TGTGCCAGCGGATCGGCGGGAGGGGGGAACACCGGGGAGCTGTTTTTT,CASGSAGGGNTGELFF
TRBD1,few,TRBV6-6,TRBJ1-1,TGTGCCAGCACTAGACAGGGGAGTGGGCCTGAAGCTTTCTTT,CASTRQGSGPEAFF
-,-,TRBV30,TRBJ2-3,TGTGCCTGGAGTGAGGGGGTTGTCTTCTCAGATACGCAGTATTTT,CAWSEGVVFSDTQYF
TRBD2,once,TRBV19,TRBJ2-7,TGTGCCAGTAGTATCCGGGGGAGGGACTACGAGCAGTACTTC,CASSIRGRDYEQYF
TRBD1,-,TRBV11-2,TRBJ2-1,TGTGCCAGCAGCTTTCTGCCGGGACAGGGGTACAATGAGCAGTTCTTC,CASSFLPGQGYNEQFF